This note documents a single TCR beta chain sequence. This CDR3 comprises 13 residues. The junction had 3 bases not matched to a gene; V was cut back by 5 bases and J by 4 bases. Per the germline V gene, CDR1 is MNHEY and CDR2 is SMNVEV (reference sequence). Assay used: immunoSEQ multiplex PCR; TCRdb lists only in-frame clones, some missing. The table has some 120,000 clones, over 60% seen once. The sample originates from a study of blood T cell repertoires in COVID-19. This receptor was obtained from a human donor in a cohort sampled during active COVID-19. Specimen: peripheral blood. The chain is built from TRBV27 and TRBJ2-5; 8 bases are a match to TRBD1. The CDR3 nucleotides are TGTGCCAGCAGTGGGACAGGTCGAGAGACCCAGTACTTC. Its translation is CASSGTGRETQYF.